These 32 T cell receptor beta chains were all obtained from the same sample, sequenced in a study of OX40 agonist ivuxolimab in advanced cancers. The library was produced with the immunoSEQ multiplex PCR assay. Entries here come from immuneACCESS through TCRdb and include only in-frame sequences with V and J called. Some clones fail to appear in such tables; in the studies checked, an unresolved V gene covers under half of the shortfall, and the cause of the remainder is unknown. The table for this sample lists around 100,000 clones; 85% to 90% of them were counted only once. The top ten clones comprise roughly 0.16% of the sample. Sequencing used CD4+ or CD8+ T cells sorted from blood, obtained in a trial of the OX40 agonist ivuxolimab. The source is an adult with an advanced solid tumor such as melanoma, head and neck, liver or kidney cancer.

This clone has only a few counts. The chain has TRBV28 and TRBJ1-5; 8 bases agree with TRBD1. CDR3 length: 13 amino acids. V lost 6 bases to trimming and J lost 3 bases; unmatched junction nucleotides: 1. The V gene's germline CDR1 is MDHEN and CDR2 SYDVKM. The CDR3 region is CASRDRVNQPQHF. In DNA form, the CDR3 reads TGTGCCAGCAGGGACAGGGTCAATCAGCCCCAGCATTTT.

The V gene is TRBV11-2, the J gene TRBJ1-2, with D possibly TRBD1 on 5 matching bases. V was trimmed by 1 base and J by 5 bases, leaving 11 bases between them. This CDR3 comprises 14 residues. CDR1 is SGHAT, CDR2 FQNNGV, per germline. Here the CDR3 DNA reads TGTGCCAGCAGCTTAGGGGACTTAGGATATGGCTACACCTTC. Translating it yields CASSLGDLGYGYTF.

The chain has TRBV2 and TRBJ1-2; D unclear. Trimming took 4 bases from V and 5 from J, leaving 8 bases between them. The CDR3 runs 12 residues. Germline values: CDR1 SNHLY, CDR2 FYNNEI. The CDR3 reads CASSVIRYGYTF. The CDR3 coding sequence is TGTGCCAGCAGTGTGATAAGATATGGCTACACCTTC.

The V and J genes are TRBV6-5 and TRBJ1-1; D uncertain. CDR1 MNHEY and CDR2 SVGAGI come from the germline V gene. CDR3 length: 13 amino acids. V was pared by 2 bases and J by 1 base, with 5 bases between. CDR3 coding DNA: TGTGCCAGCAGTTACCTCGCGAACACTGAAGCTTTCTTT. Translating it yields CASSYLANTEAFF.

The chain uses TRBV7-9 and TRBJ2-5; D remains ambiguous. Germline lookup yields CDR1 SEHNR and CDR2 FQNEAQ (reference sequence). The CDR3 sequence is 14 residues long. Deletions cut 5 bases from V and 4 bases from J, with 14 bases between. CDR3 loop: CASSQTTDLETQYF. DNA for the CDR3: TGTGCCAGCAGCCAAACCACAGACCTAGAGACCCAGTACTTC.

This sequence joins TRBV5-1 and TRBJ1-6; 8 bases line up with TRBD1. V was pared by 0 bases and J by 0 bases, with 5 bases of the junction left unmatched. The length of the CDR3 is 18 residues. CDR1 and CDR2 from the germline V gene are SGHRS and YFSETQ. In nucleotides, the CDR3 is TGCGCCAGCAGCTTGGCCTACAGGGGGAGCTCCTATAATTCACCCCTCCACTTT. Protein product: CASSLAYRGSSYNSPLHF.

The chain recombines TRBV27 with TRBJ1-4; D unclear. The CDR3 has 15 amino acids. V was clipped by 4 bases and J by 2 bases, with 11 bases between them. Germline CDR1 and CDR2: MNHEY and SMNVEV (reference sequence). The DNA of the CDR3 is TGTGCCAGCAGTTCCCTCAGGCTCACTAATGAAAAACTGTTTTTT. It codes for CASSSLRLTNEKLFF.

The chain couples TRBV28 to TRBJ2-7, with D possibly matching TRBD2 (5 bases). This CDR3 has 16 residues. Germline V gives CDR1 MDHEN, CDR2 SYDVKM. Trimming removed 3 bases from V and 2 bases from J, with 17 bases in between. The CDR3 loop reads CASSFHLAILTYEQYF. The CDR3 nucleotides are TGTGCCAGCAGTTTTCATCTAGCTATCCTCACCTACGAGCAGTACTTC.

V usage is TRBV6-5 and J usage is TRBJ2-5; D uncertain. V lost 5 bases to trimming and J lost 1 base, with 8 bases between them. This CDR3 is built from 13 residues. Germline V gene sequence: CDR1 MNHEY, CDR2 SVGAGI. The CDR3 nucleotides read TGTGCCAGCAGTGTCATAGCCCAAGAGACCCAGTACTTC. This encodes CASSVIAQETQYF.

As DNA, the CDR3 is TGCGCCAGCAGCGTCTTAGCGGGGGGTGTCGAGGATACGCAGTATTTT. Amino acids: CASSVLAGGVEDTQYF. The V gene is TRBV5-1, the J gene TRBJ2-3, with TRBD2 identical over 10 bases. The CDR3 totals 16 residues. The V gene end was trimmed by 4 bases and the J gene end by 6 bases; junction bases not matched to a gene: 11. Per germline, CDR1 SGHRS and CDR2 YFSETQ.

V is TRBV29-1 and J is TRBJ2-2, with 7 positions matching TRBD1. V lost 5 bases to trimming and J lost 5 bases; unmatched junction nucleotides: 5. Looked up from germline, CDR1 is SQVTM and CDR2 is ANQGSEA. CDR3 size: 13 residues. The CDR3 DNA is TGCAGCGTTACGACAGGGTCTACCGGGGAGCTGTTTTTT. Translating gives CSVTTGSTGELFF.

V is TRBV5-8 and J is TRBJ2-7; 10 nucleotides line up with TRBD1. CDR3 length: 15 residues. Trimming cost V 3 bases and J 2 bases; bases outside gene matches: 5. The germline V gene has CDR1 SGHTS and CDR2 YDEGEE. The CDR3 DNA sequence: TGTGCCAGCAGCTCTGGACAGGGGGTCCCCTACGAGCAGTACTTC. Its translation is CASSSGQGVPYEQYF.

V usage is TRBV5-1 and J usage is TRBJ2-7; D is possibly TRBD1 or TRBD2 (6 bases each). The CDR3 extends over 15 amino acids. Germline values: CDR1 SGHRS, CDR2 YFSETQ. Trimming pared 2 bases from V and 5 bases from J, leaving 17 bases between. In DNA form, the CDR3 reads TGCGCCAGCAGCTTTCCCCAGGGGAGGCGGGACGAGCAGTACTTC. This encodes CASSFPQGRRDEQYF.

The V gene is TRBV15, the J gene TRBJ2-1; D perhaps matches TRBD1 (5 bases). Trimming removed 1 base from V and 4 bases from J, with 5 bases in between. From germline, CDR1 is LNHNV and CDR2 YYDKDF (reference sequence). This CDR3 has 13 residues. CDR3 in DNA: TGTGCCACCAGCAGAGCAGGGTACAATGAGCAGTTCTTC. Translated: CATSRAGYNEQFF. Full variable domain (outside the CDR3, taken from reference TRBV15 and TRBJ2-1): DAMVIQNPRYQVTQFGKPVTLSCSQTLNHNVMYWYQQKSSQAPKLLFHYYDKDFNNEADTPDNFQSRRPNTSFCFLDIRSPGLGDTAMYLCATSRAGYNEQFFGPGTRLTVL.

The rearrangement joins TRBV28 to TRBJ2-1, with TRBD2 matching over 8 bases. Germline CDR1 and CDR2: MDHEN and SYDVKM. The CDR3 totals 16 residues. Trimming removed 7 bases from V and 2 bases from J; junction bases left unmatched: 10. The CDR3 here is CASTLLAGPPYNEQFF. The CDR3 DNA sequence: TGTGCCAGCACACTCTTAGCGGGACCCCCCTACAATGAGCAGTTCTTC.

The rearrangement uses TRBV7-8 and TRBJ2-1; tentatively, D is TRBD1 or TRBD2 (6 bases each). The CDR3 runs 14 residues. CDR1 SGHVS and CDR2 FQNEAQ come from the germline V gene. Trimming removed 0 bases at V and 8 bases at J, with 11 bases between. This CDR3 is CASSLAGGIDEQFF. In nucleotides, the CDR3 is TGTGCCAGCAGCTTAGCGGGGGGCATCGATGAGCAGTTCTTC. Supplemented by reference TRBV7-8 and TRBJ2-1, the full variable domain reads GAGVSQSPRYKVAKRGQDVALRCDPISGHVSLFWYQQALGQGPEFLTYFQNEAQLDKSGLPSDRFFAERPEGSVSTLKIQRTQQEDSAVYLCASSLAGGIDEQFFGPGTRLTVL.

The chain couples TRBV5-1 to TRBJ2-1; D is unclear. The CDR3 consists of 13 residues. Germline V gene lookup returns CDR1 SGHRS and CDR2 YFSETQ. Between the trimmed V and J ends, which lost 1 base and 3 bases, there was a span of 5 bases. CDR3 DNA: TGCGCCAGCAGCTTGTTCTTCTACAATGAGCAGTTCTTC. Amino acids: CASSLFFYNEQFF.

V is TRBV29-1 and J is TRBJ1-2, with D tentatively TRBD1 (6 bases). The V end was cut by 4 bases, the J end by 4 bases, with 10 bases between. Germline loops: CDR1 SQVTM, CDR2 ANQGSEA. This CDR3 has 12 amino acids. As DNA, the CDR3 is TGCAGCGTTGTGGAAGGGGGCTATGGCTACACCTTC. Amino acids: CSVVEGGYGYTF.

This rearrangement joins TRBV5-1 to TRBJ1-2, with TRBD1 as a possible D gene (5 bases). The germline V and J ends were trimmed by 0 bases and 12 bases, with 21 bases remaining between them. The CDR3 has 15 amino acids. CDR1 is SGHRS, CDR2 YFSETQ, per germline. The CDR3 region is CASSLDEGRLGSHTF. Here the CDR3 DNA reads TGCGCCAGCAGCTTGGACGAGGGGCGCCTGGGTAGCCACACCTTC.

The rearrangement links TRBV14 to TRBJ2-2; maybe TRBD2 (5 bases). The CDR3 runs 14 residues. With 6 bases removed from V and 4 bases from J, the gap between germline ends came to 12 bases. The V gene's germline CDR1 is SGHDN and CDR2 FVKESK. CDR3 protein: CASSRGPGTGELFF. For the CDR3, the DNA is TGTGCCAGCAGTAGAGGGCCTGGCACCGGGGAGCTGTTTTTT.

This clone was picked up one time. The gene calls are TRBV19 and TRBJ1-2; D remains unclear. Trimming took off 0 bases at V and 4 bases at J, with 9 bases between the two ends. Germline CDR1 and CDR2: LNHDA and SQIVND (reference sequence). The CDR3 totals 14 residues. For the CDR3, the DNA is TGTGCCAGTAGTATAGATCAGACGTTCTATGGCTACACCTTC. It codes for CASSIDQTFYGYTF.

This chain links TRBV27 with TRBJ2-1; D call uncertain. The germline V gene has CDR1 MNHEY and CDR2 SMNVEV (reference sequence). Trimming stripped 6 bases from V and 6 bases from J, with 18 bases between. CDR3 length: 15 residues. Written as DNA, the CDR3 is TGTGCCAGCAGACCCCGTGGATCGCTGAGCAATGAGCAGTTCTTC. It encodes CASRPRGSLSNEQFF.

The V call is TRBV6-4, the J call TRBJ2-6; TRBD1 matches at 10 bases. CDR3 length equals 19 residues. With 4 bases clipped from V and 4 bases from J, the junction kept 13 bases outside the gene matches. CDR1 is MRHNA, CDR2 SNTAGT, per germline. CDR3 sequence reads: CASSADPGTGVLGANVLTF. The CDR3 DNA is TGTGCCAGCAGTGCTGATCCCGGGACAGGGGTATTAGGGGCCAACGTCCTGACTTTC.

This sequence joins TRBV30 and TRBJ1-3; no clear D gene. Looked up from germline, CDR1 is GTSNPN and CDR2 is SVGIG (reference sequence). This CDR3 has 16 residues. V was pared by 0 bases and J by 0 bases, with 12 bases between. CDR3 loop: CAWSVGIPSSGNTIYF. CDR3 DNA sequence: TGTGCCTGGAGTGTTGGCATACCTTCCTCTGGAAACACCATATATTTT.

This chain connects TRBV29-1 to TRBJ1-2; 7 bases align to TRBD1. This CDR3 is built from 16 residues. Losses at the gene ends were 4 bases for V and 5 bases for J; bases not matched to a gene: 16. Per the germline V gene, CDR1 is SQVTM and CDR2 is ANQGSEA. The CDR3 coding sequence is TGCAGCGTTGTTAGAGTGGGAAGGGGGCTAGGGTATGGCTACACCTTC. It translates to CSVVRVGRGLGYGYTF.

The chain uses TRBV2 and TRBJ2-7, with D unclear. The length of the CDR3 is 12 residues. Germline values: CDR1 SNHLY, CDR2 FYNNEI. The V and J ends lost 1 base and 4 bases respectively, with 5 bases between them. CDR3 nucleotides: TGTGCCAGCAGTGAAGAGGTGTACGAGCAGTACTTC. Its protein is CASSEEVYEQYF.

The chain uses TRBV11-2 and TRBJ1-6; 7 bases fit TRBD1. The CDR3 is 14 residues long. Germline CDR1 and CDR2: SGHAT and FQNNGV. J gave up 9 bases and V 5 bases, and 7 bases lay outside the gene matches. CDR3 in amino acids: CASSPHRGGSPLHF. The CDR3 DNA follows: TGTGCCAGCAGCCCCCACAGGGGAGGTTCACCCCTCCACTTT.

A few counts support this clone. The rearrangement uses TRBV6-5 and TRBJ1-2, with TRBD1 matching 8 bases. CDR3 length: 15 amino acids. Unmatched junction bases numbered 10, after V lost 6 bases and J lost 4 bases. Germline V CDR1 and CDR2: MNHEY, SVGAGI. The CDR3 is CASSPAGGSIYGYTF. CDR3 DNA sequence: TGTGCCAGCAGCCCTGCAGGGGGCTCGATCTATGGCTACACCTTC.

The gene calls are TRBV5-1 and TRBJ1-1, with a tentative D call TRBD1 (5 bases). The germline V gene has CDR1 SGHRS and CDR2 YFSETQ. The V end lost 4 bases, the J end lost 5 bases, and 9 bases lay between the germline ends. CDR3 size: 12 residues. As DNA, the CDR3 is TGCGCCAGCAGCCAGGACAAGACTGAAGCTTTCTTT. Its translation: CASSQDKTEAFF.

The count of this clone is one. V and J are TRBV7-9 and TRBJ1-4, with TRBD1 matching 11 bases. CDR3 size: 17 residues. Unmatched junction bases numbered 9, after V lost 5 bases and J lost 4 bases. The germline CDR1 and CDR2 sequences are SEHNR and FQNEAQ (reference sequence). The CDR3 region is CASSVPAGTGGNEKLFF. CDR3 coding DNA: TGTGCCAGCAGCGTCCCAGCGGGGACAGGGGGTAATGAAAAACTGTTTTTT.

This clone showed up just once. The gene calls are TRBV5-8 and TRBJ1-5, with 10 bases aligning to TRBD1. The CDR3 extends over 16 amino acids. Germline V gives CDR1 SGHTS, CDR2 YDEGEE. Unmatched junction bases numbered 6, after V lost 4 bases and J lost 2 bases. CDR3 amino acids: CASSLRQGAGNQPQHF. CDR3 nucleotide sequence: TGTGCCAGCAGCCTAAGACAGGGGGCAGGCAATCAGCCCCAGCATTTT.

The chain couples TRBV7-9 to TRBJ1-4; 10 nucleotides line up with TRBD1. Germline V CDR1 and CDR2: SEHNR, FQNEAQ (reference sequence). J was trimmed by 10 bases and V by 5 bases; bases with no gene match: 7. This CDR3 has 14 residues. CDR3 in DNA: TGTGCCAGCAGCCCAGGGACAGGGGCGGCAAAACTGTTTTTT. Translated: CASSPGTGAAKLFF.